This T cell receptor beta chain is drawn from a study of T cells after yellow fever vaccination. Study-level findings and limits: Few clonotypes appeared in both CD4 and CD8 compartments. Clones from primary vaccination mostly reappeared after the booster (less than 98% CD4, over 85% CD8).

This clonotype was picked up many times. Antigen unknown. Germline CDR1 reads SGHTA; CDR2 reads FQGNSA. V shed 5 bases and J shed 9 bases, with 17 bases lying between them. CDR3 size: 15 residues. One entry per CDR3 protein results from TCRdb running MiXCR on the 5' RACE reads. The sample lists about 69,000 distinct CDR3 sequences, approximately 5.9% seen once, with under 2.5% in the top ten. V and J are TRBV7-2 and TRBJ1-6; possibly TRBD1 for D (6 bases). This TCR derives from a young man who received the YFV17D yellow fever vaccine. The sample in question was CD4+ T cells sorted from PBMCs, obtained roughly 14 days after the first yellow fever vaccination. The CDR3 loop is CASSGRDILSSPLHF. In DNA, the CDR3 is TGTGCCAGCAGCGGCCGGGACATACTGAGTTCACCCCTCCACTTT.